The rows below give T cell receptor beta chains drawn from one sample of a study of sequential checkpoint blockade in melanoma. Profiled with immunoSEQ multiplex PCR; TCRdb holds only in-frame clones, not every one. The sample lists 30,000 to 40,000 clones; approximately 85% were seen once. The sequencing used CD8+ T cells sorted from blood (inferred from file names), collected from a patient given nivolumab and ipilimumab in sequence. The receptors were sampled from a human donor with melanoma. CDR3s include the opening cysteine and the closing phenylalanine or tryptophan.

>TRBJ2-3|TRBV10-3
CAISEPDSTVAGGAPDTQYF
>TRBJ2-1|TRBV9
CASSVDRTQTPLIYNEQFF
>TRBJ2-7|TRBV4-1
CASSQGLDTYEQYF
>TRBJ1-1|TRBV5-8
CASSSGEDTEAFF
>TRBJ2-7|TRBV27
CASSPWTGTSYEQYF
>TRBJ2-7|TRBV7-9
CASRQGYREQYF
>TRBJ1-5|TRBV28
CASSPLEGDQPQHF
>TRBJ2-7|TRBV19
CASSVTGDYYEQYF
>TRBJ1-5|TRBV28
CASRAFEYQPQHF
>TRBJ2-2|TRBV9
CASSPEGQVVGELFF
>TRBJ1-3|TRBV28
CTSSFGGTVDVNTIYF
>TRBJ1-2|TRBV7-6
CASRHDRGRPGYGYTF
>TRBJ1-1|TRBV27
CASSLWAGDTEAFF
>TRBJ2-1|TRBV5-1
CASSLSLAGPEQFF
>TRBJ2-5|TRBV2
CASSRYYDRGIEETQYF
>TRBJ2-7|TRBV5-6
CASSLGQGYYEQYF
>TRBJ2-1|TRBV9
CASSVGLAGAYNEQFF
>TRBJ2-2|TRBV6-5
CASSYGLAAGELFF
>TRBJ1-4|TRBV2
CASSEATGTRINEKLFF
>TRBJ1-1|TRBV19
CASRADRTNTEAFF
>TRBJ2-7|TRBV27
CASKPGLAGSYEQYF
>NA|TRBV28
CASSIQGTGYYEQYF
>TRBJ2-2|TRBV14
CASSQVKGPNTGELFF
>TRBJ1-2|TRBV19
CAFLPYGYTF
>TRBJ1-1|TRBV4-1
CASSQDHASGDVTFF
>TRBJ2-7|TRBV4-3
CASSQGAGDEQYF
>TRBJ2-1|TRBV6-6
CASNPGTGQNEQFF
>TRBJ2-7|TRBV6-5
CASSPGQLDEQYF
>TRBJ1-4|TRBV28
CASSTGLGEKLFF